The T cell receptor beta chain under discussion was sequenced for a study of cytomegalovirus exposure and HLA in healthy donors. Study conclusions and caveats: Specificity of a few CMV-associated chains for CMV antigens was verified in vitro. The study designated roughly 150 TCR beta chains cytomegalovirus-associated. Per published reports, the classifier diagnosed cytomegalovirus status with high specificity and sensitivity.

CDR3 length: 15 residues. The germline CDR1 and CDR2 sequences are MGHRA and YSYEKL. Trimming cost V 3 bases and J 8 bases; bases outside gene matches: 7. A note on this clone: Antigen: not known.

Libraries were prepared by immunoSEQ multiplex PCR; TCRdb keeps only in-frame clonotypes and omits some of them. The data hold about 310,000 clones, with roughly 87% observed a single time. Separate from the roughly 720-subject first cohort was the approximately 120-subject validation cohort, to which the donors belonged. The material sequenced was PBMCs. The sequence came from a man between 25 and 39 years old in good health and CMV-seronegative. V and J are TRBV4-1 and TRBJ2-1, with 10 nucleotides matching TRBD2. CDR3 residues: CASSHAIAGGDEQFF. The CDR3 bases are TGCGCCAGCAGCCATGCAATAGCGGGGGGCGATGAGCAGTTCTTC.